This TCR beta chain was identified during a study of patients and donors after allogeneic stem cell transplantation. TCRdb independently ran MiXCR on the RT-PCR reads; one entry per CDR3 protein. Here the sample spans 150,000 to 200,000 distinct CDR3 sequences, approximately 30% being singletons. The germline V and J ends were trimmed by 5 bases and 5 bases, with 15 bases remaining between them. The CDR3 is 14 amino acids. This clonotype was picked up one time. This sequence originates from a human donor who was either an allogeneic HSCT recipient or a stem cell or donor lymphocyte infusion donor (not recorded which). It is not recorded whose cells these are; they may come from a transplant donor. This chain joins TRBV12-3 or TRBV12-4 and TRBJ2-5; TRBD2 might be the D (6 bases). The sample was blood, either unsorted or a sorted T cell fraction (not recorded which). The CDR3 bases are TGTGCCAGCAGTCCGGAAACGGGAGTCGAGACCCAGTACTTC. This translates into CASSPETGVETQYF.